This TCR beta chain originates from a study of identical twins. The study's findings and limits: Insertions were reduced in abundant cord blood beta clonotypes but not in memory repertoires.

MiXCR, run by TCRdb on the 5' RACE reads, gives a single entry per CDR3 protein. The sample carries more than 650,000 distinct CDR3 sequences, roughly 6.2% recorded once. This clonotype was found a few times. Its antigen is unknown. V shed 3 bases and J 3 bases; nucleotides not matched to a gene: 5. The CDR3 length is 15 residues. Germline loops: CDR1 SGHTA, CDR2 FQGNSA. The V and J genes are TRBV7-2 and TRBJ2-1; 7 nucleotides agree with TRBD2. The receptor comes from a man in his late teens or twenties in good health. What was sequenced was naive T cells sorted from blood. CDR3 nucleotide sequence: TGTGCCAGCAGCTTGCGGAGCGGGATCTACAATGAGCAGTTCTTC. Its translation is CASSLRSGIYNEQFF.